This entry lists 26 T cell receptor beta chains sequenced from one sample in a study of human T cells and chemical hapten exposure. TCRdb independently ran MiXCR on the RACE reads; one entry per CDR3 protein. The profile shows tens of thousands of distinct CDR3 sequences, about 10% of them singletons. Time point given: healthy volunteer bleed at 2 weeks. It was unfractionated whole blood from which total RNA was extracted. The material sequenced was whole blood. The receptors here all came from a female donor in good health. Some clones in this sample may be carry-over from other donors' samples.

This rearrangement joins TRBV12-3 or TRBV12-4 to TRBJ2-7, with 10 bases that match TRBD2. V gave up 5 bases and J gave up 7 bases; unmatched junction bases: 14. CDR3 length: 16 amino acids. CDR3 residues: CASSRGTSAAPWEQYF. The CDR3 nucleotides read TGTGCCAGCAGTCGAGGGACTAGCGCCGCCCCATGGGAGCAGTACTTC.

The CDR3 bases are TGCGCCAGCAGTTTGCGGACACTGAACACTGAAGCTTTCTTT. Translated: CASSLRTLNTEAFF. The chain is built from TRBV5-1 and TRBJ1-1, with D perhaps matching TRBD1 (5 bases). The CDR3 runs to 14 residues. V lost 5 bases, J lost 0 bases, and 11 bases lay in between. Germline values: CDR1 SGHRS, CDR2 YFSETQ.

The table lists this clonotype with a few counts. CDR3 nucleotides: TGTGCCACCAGTGCCCTGAACAGGGGGAATGAGCAGTTCTTC. Protein sequence: CATSALNRGNEQFF. The rearrangement uses TRBV24-1 and TRBJ2-1, with 8 bases identical to TRBD1. Germline V gives CDR1 KGHDR, CDR2 SFDVKD. There are 14 residues in the CDR3. V shed 5 bases and J 7 bases; nucleotides not matched to a gene: 6.

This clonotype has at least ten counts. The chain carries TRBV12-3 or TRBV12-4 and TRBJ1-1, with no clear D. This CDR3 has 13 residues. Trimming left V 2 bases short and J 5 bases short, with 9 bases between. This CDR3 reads CASSLLGRTEAFF. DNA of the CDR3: TGTGCCAGCAGTTTATTGGGGAGGACTGAAGCTTTCTTT.

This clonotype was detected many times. The CDR3 coding sequence is TGTGCCAGCAGTGAACTCAGGGGCGTCCACGAGCAGTACTTC. Its protein product is CASSELRGVHEQYF. The chain joins TRBV2 to TRBJ2-7; TRBD1 is a possible D gene (6 bases). This CDR3 region has 14 residues. Trimming took off 2 bases at V and 5 bases at J, with 13 bases between the two ends. Germline V gene lookup returns CDR1 SNHLY and CDR2 FYNNEI. The variable domain in full, completed from reference TRBV2 and TRBJ2-7, reads EPEVTQTPSHQVTQMGQEVILRCVPISNHLYFYWYRQILGQKVEFLVSFYNNEISEKSEIFDDQFSVERPDGSNFTLKIRSTKLEDSAMYFCASSELRGVHEQYFGPGTRLTVT.

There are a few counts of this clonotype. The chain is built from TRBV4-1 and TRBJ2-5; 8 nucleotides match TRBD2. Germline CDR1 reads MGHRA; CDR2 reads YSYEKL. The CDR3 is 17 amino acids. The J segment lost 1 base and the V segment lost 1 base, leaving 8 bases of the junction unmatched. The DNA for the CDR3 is TGCGCCAGCAGCCAAGGCCCACCACTAGCGGCCCAAGAGACCCAGTACTTC. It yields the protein CASSQGPPLAAQETQYF.

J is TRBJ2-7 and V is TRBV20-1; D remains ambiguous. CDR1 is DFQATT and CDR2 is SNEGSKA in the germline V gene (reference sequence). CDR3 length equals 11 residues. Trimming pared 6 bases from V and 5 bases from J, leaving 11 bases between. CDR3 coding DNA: TGCAGTGCCTTCGAGATCCACGAGCAGTACTTC. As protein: CSAFEIHEQYF.

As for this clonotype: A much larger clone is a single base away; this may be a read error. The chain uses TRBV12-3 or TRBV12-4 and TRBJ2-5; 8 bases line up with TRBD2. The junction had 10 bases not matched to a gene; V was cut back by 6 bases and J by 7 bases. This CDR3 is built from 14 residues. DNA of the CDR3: TGTGCCAGCAGCCCGGGACTAGGGGAAGGGACCCAGTACTTC. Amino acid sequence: CASSPGLGEGTQYF.

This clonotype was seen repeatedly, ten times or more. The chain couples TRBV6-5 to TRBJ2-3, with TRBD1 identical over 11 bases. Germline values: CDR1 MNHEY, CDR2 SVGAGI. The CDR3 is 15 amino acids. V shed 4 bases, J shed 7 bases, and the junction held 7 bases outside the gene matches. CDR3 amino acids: CASSSGQGARNTQYF. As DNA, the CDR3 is TGTGCCAGCAGTTCCGGACAGGGGGCGAGAAATACGCAGTATTTT.

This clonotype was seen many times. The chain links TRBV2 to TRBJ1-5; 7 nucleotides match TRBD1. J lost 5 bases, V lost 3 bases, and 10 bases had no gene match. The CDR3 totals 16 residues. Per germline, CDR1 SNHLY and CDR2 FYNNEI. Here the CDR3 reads CASSDPHRDRDQPQHF. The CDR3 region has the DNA TGTGCCAGCAGTGACCCCCACCGGGACAGAGATCAGCCCCAGCATTTT.

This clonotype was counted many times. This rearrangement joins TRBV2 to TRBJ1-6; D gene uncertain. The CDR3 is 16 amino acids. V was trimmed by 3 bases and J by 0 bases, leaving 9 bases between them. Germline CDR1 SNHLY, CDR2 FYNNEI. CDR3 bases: TGTGCCAGCAGTGACGAAGGAATCTCCTATAATTCACCCCTCCACTTT. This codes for CASSDEGISYNSPLHF.

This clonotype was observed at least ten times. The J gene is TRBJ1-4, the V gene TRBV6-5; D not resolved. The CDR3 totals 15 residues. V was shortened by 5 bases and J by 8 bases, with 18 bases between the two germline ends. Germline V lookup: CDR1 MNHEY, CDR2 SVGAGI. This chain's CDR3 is CASSPTTDGGEKLFF. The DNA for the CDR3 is TGTGCCAGCAGTCCTACGACGGACGGCGGGGAAAAACTGTTTTTT.

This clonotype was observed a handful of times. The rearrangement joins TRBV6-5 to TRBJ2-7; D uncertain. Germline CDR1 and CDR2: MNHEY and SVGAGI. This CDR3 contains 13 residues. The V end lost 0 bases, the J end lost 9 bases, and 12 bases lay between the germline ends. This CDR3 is CASSYSSPAVQYF. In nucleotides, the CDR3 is TGTGCCAGCAGTTACTCTTCCCCGGCAGTGCAGTACTTC.

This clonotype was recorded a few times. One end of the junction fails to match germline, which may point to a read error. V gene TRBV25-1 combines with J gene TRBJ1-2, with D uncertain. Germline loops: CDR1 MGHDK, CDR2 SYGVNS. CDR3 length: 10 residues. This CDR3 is CASSPDRAIF. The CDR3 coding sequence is TGTGCCAGCAGTCCCGATAGGGCTATCTTC.

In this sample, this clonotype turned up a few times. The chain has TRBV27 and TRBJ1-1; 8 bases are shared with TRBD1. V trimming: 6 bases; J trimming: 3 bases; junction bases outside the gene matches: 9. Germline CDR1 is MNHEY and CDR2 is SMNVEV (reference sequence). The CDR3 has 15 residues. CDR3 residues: CASSTYQGADTEAFF. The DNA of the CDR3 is TGTGCCAGCAGCACGTACCAGGGGGCAGACACTGAAGCTTTCTTT.

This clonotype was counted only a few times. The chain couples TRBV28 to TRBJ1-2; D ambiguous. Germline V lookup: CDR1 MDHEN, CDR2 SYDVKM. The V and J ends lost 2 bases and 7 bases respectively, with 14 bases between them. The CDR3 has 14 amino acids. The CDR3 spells CASSLAGAIGGYTF. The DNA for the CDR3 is TGTGCCAGCAGTTTAGCGGGAGCGATAGGTGGCTACACCTTC.

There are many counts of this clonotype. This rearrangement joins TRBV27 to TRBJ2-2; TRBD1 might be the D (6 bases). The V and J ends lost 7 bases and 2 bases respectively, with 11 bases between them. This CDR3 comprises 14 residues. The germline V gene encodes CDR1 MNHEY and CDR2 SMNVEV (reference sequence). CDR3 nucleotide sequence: TGTGCCAGCATCATGACAGGAAACACCGGGGAGCTGTTTTTT. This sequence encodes CASIMTGNTGELFF.

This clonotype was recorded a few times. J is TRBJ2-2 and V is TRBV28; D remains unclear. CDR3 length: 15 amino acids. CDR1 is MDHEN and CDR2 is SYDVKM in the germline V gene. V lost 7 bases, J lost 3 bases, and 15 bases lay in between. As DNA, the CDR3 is TGTGCCAGCAAAGTACAGACGCGAGACACCGGGGAGCTGTTTTTT. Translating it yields CASKVQTRDTGELFF.

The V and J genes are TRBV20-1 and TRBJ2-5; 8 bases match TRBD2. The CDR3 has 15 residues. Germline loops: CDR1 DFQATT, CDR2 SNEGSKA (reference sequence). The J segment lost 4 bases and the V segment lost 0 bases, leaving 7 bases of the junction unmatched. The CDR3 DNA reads TGCAGTGCTAGAGATCGGGGGGGGGGCGTAGAGACCCAGTACTTC. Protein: CSARDRGGGVETQYF.

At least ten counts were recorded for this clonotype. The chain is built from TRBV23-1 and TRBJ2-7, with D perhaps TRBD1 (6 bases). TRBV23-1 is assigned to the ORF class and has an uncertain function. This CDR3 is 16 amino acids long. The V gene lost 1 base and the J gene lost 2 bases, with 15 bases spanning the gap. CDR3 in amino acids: CASSQLDSPLTYEQYF. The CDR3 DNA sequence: TGCGCCAGCAGTCAATTGGACAGTCCCCTAACCTACGAGCAGTACTTC.

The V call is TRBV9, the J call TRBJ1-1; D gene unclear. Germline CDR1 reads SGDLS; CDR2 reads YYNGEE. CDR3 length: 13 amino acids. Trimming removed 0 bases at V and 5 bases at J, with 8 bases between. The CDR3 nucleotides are TGTGCCAGCAGCGTAGGTTCGGGTACTGAAGCTTTCTTT. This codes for CASSVGSGTEAFF.

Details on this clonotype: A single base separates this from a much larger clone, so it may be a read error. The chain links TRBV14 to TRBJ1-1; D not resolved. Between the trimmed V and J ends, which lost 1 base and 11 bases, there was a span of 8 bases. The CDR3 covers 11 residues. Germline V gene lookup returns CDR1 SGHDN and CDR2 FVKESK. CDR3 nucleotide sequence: TGTGCCAGCAGCCAAGCCGAGAGGGCTTTCTTT. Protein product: CASSQAERAFF. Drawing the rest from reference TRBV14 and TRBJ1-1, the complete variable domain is EAGVTQFPSHSVIEKGQTVTLRCDPISGHDNLYWYRRVMGKEIKFLLHFVKESKQDESGMPNNRFLAERTGGTYSTLKVQPAELEDSGVYFCASSQAERAFFGQGTRLTVV.

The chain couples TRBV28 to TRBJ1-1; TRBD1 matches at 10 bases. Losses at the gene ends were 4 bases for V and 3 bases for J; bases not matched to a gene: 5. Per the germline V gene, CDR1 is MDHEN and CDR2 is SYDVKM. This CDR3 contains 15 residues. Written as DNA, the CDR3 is TGTGCCAGCAGTTCGACAGGGGGCGGATACACTGAAGCTTTCTTT. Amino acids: CASSSTGGGYTEAFF.

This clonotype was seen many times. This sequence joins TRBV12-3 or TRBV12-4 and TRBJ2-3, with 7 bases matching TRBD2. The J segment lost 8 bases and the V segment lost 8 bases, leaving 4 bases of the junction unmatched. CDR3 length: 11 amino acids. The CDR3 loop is CASGREGTQYF. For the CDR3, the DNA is TGTGCCAGCGGCAGGGAGGGTACGCAGTATTTT.

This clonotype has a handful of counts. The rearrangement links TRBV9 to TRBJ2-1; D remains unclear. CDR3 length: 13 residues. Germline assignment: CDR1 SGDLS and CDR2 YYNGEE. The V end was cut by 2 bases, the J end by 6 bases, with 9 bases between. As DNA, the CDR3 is TGTGCCAGCAGCGTGTCAACCCTCAATGAGCAGTTCTTC. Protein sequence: CASSVSTLNEQFF.

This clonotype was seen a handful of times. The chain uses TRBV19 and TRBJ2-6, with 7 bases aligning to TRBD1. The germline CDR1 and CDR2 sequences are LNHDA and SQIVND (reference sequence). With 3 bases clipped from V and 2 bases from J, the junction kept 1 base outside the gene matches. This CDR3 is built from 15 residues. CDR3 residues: CASSITGAGANVLTF. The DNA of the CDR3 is TGTGCCAGTAGTATTACAGGGGCTGGGGCCAACGTCCTGACTTTC.